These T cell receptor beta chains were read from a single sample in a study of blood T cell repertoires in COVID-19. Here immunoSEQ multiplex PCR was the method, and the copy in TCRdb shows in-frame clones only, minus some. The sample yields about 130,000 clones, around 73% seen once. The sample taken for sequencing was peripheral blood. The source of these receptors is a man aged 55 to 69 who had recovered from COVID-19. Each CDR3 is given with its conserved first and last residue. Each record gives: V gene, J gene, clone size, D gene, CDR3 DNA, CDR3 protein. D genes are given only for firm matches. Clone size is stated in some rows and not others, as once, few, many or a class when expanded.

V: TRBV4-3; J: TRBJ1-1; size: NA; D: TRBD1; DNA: TGCGCCAGCAGCCAAGATAGACAGGGTGAAGCTTTCTTT; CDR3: CASSQDRQGEAFF
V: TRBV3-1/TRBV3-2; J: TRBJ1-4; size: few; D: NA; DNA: TGTGCCAGCAGCCCTCCGGGTGAAAAACTGTTTTTT; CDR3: CASSPPGEKLFF
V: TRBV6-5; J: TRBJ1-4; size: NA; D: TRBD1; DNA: TGTGCCAGCAGTACCGACAGGGGAACTAATGAAAAACTGTTTTTT; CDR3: CASSTDRGTNEKLFF
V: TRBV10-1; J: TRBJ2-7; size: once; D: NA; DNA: TGCGCCAGCACTTTGACTTGCGAGCAATACTTC; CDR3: CASTLTCEQYF
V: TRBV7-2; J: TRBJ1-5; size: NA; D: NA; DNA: TGTGCCAGCAGCTTCGGGGGGGGCCAGCCCCAGCATTTT; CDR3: CASSFGGGQPQHF
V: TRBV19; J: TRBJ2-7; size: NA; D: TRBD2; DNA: TGTGCCAGTAGTACCGGACTAGCGGGGGCCCTATCCTACGAGCAGTACTTC; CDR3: CASSTGLAGALSYEQYF
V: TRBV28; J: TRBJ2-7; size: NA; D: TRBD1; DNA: TGTGCCAGCAGTTTCATAGGACAGGGTGAATACGAGCAGTACTTC; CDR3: CASSFIGQGEYEQYF
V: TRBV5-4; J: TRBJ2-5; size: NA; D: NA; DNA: TGTGCCAGCAGCTGGCAGGTGGACCAAGAGACCCAGTACTTC; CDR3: CASSWQVDQETQYF
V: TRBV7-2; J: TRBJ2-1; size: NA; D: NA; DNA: TGTGCCAGCAGCTTCCTCGGGGGAGAGCAGTTCTTC; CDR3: CASSFLGGEQFF
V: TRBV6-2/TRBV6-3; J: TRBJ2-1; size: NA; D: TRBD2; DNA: TGTGCCAGCAGCCTAGCGGGGGGCCCCTACAATGAGCAGTTCTTC; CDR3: CASSLAGGPYNEQFF
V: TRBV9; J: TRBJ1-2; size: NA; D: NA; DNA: TGTGCCAGCAGCGGACCAGGAGGCTATGGCTACACCTTC; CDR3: CASSGPGGYGYTF
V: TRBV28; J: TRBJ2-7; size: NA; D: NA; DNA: TGTGCCAGCAGTCTACAGAATCCGACAATCTACGAGCAGTACTTC; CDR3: CASSLQNPTIYEQYF
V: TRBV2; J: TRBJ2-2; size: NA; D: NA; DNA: TGTGCCAGCACGTTGAAATGGCAGACGAACACCGGGGAGCTGTTTTTT; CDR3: CASTLKWQTNTGELFF
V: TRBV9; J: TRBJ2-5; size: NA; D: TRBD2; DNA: TGTGCCAGCAGCGGACTAGCGGGAGGAGGGGGGCAAGAGACCCAGTACTTC; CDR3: CASSGLAGGGGQETQYF
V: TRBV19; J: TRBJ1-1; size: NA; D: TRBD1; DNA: TGTGCCAGTAGTATCACAGGGGTCCCTGAAGCTTTCTTT; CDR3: CASSITGVPEAFF
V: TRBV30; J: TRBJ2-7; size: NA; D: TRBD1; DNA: TGTGCCTGGAGTAAGGGGACAGGGGACGAGCAGTACTTC; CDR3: CAWSKGTGDEQYF
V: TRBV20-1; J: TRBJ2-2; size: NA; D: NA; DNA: TGCAGTGCTAGTGCCCGGAATGAGGGCACCGGGGAGCTGTTTTTT; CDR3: CSASARNEGTGELFF